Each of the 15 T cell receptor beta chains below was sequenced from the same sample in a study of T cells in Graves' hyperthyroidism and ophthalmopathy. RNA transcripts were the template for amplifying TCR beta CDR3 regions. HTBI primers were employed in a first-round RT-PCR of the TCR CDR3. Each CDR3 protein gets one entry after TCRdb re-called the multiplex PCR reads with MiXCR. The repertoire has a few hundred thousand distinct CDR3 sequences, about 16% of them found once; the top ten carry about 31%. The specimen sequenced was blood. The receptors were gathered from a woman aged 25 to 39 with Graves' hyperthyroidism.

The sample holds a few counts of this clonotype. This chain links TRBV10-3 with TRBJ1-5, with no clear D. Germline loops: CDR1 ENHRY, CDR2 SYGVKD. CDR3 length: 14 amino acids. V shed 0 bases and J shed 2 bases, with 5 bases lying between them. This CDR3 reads CAISESQGNQPQHF. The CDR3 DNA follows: TGTGCCATCAGTGAGTCCCAGGGCAATCAGCCCCAGCATTTT.

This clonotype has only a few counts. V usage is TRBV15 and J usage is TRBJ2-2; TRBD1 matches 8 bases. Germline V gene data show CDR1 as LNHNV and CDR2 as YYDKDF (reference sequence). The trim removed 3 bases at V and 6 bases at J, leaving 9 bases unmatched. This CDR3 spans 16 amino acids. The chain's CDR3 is CATSRGGRGRAGELFF. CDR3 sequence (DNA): TGTGCCACCAGCAGGGGGGGCAGGGGGCGAGCCGGGGAGCTGTTTTTT.

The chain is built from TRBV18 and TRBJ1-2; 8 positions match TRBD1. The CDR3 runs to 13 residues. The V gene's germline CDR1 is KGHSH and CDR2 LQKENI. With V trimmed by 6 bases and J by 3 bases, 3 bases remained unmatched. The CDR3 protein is CASSMDRDYGYTF. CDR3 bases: TGTGCCAGCTCTATGGACAGGGACTATGGCTACACCTTC.

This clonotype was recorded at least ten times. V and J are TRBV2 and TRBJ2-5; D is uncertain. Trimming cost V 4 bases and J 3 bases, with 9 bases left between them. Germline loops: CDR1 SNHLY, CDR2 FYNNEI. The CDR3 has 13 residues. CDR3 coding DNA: TGTGCCAGCAGTGTTAGGGTCGAAGAGACCCAGTACTTC. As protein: CASSVRVEETQYF. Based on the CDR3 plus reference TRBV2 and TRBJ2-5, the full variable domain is EPEVTQTPSHQVTQMGQEVILRCVPISNHLYFYWYRQILGQKVEFLVSFYNNEISEKSEIFDDQFSVERPDGSNFTLKIRSTKLEDSAMYFCASSVRVEETQYFGPGTRLLVL.

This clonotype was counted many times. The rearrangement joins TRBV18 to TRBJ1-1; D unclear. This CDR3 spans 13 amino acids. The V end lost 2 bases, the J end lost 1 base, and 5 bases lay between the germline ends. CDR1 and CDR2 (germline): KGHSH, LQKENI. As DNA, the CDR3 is TGTGCCAGCTCACCAAAAGGGAACACTGAAGCTTTCTTT. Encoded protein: CASSPKGNTEAFF. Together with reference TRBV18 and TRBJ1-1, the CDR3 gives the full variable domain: NAGVMQNPRHLVRRRGQEARLRCSPMKGHSHVYWYRQLPEEGLKFMVYLQKENIIDESGMPKERFSAEFPKEGPSILRIQQVVRGDSAAYFCASSPKGNTEAFFGQGTRLTVV.

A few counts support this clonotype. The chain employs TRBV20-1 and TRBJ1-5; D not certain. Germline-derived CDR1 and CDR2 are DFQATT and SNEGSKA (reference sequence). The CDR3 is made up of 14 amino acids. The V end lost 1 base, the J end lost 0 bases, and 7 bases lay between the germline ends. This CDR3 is CSARVPSSNQPQHF. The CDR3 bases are TGCAGTGCTAGAGTTCCCAGTAGCAATCAGCCCCAGCATTTT.

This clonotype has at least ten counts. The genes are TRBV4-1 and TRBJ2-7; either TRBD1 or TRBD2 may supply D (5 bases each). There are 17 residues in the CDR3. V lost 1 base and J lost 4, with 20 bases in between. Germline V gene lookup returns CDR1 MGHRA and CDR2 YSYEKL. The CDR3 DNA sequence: TGCGCCAGCAGCCAAGCTTCGGGGCCCCCAAACCCTTACGAGCAGTACTTC. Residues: CASSQASGPPNPYEQYF.

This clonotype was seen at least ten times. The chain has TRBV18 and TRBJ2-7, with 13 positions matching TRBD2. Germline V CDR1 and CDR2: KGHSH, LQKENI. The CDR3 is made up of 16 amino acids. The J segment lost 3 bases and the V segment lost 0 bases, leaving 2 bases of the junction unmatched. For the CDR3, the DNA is TGTGCCAGCTCACCACCGGGACTAGCGGGACTCTACGAGCAGTACTTC. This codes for CASSPPGLAGLYEQYF.

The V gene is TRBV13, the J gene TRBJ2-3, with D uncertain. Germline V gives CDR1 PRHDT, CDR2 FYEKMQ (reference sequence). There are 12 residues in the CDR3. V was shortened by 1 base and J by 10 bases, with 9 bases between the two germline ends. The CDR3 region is CASSLAVQPQYF. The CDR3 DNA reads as TGTGCCAGCAGCTTAGCAGTCCAGCCGCAGTATTTT.

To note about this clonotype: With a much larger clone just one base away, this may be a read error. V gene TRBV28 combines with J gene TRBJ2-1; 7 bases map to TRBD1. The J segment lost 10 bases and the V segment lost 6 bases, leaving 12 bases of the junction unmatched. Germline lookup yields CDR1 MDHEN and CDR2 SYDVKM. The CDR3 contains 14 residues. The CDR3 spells CASSPGQKTYEQFF. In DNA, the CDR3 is TGTGCCAGCAGCCCGGGACAGAAAACCTACGAGCAGTTCTTC.

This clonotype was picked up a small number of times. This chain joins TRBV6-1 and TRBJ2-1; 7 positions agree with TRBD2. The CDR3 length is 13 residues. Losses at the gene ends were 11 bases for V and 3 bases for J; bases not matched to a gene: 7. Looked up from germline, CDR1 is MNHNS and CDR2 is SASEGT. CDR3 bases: TGTGCCGGGGGGGAAAAAAACTACAATGAGCAGTTCTTC. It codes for CAGGEKNYNEQFF.

The CDR3 here is CASSPYPTGYGYTF. CDR3 in DNA: TGTGCCAGCAGCCCCTATCCGACAGGTTATGGCTACACCTTC. The V gene is TRBV2, the J gene TRBJ1-2; possibly TRBD1 for D (6 bases). The CDR3 is 14 amino acids. Looked up from germline, CDR1 is SNHLY and CDR2 is FYNNEI. The V gene lost 6 bases and the J gene lost 5 bases, with 16 bases spanning the gap.

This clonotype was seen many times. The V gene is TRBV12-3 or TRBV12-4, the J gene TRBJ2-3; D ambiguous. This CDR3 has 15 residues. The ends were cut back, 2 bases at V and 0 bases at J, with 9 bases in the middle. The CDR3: CASSLLRPSTDTQYF. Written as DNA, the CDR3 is TGTGCCAGCAGTTTATTAAGGCCCAGCACAGATACGCAGTATTTT.

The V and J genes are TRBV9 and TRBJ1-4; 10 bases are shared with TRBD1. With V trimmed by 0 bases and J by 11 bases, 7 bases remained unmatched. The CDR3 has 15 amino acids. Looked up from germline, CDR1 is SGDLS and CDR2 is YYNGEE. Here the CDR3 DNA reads TGTGCCAGCAGCGTAGAGCGGACAGGGGGGGAGAAACTGTTTTTT. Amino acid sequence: CASSVERTGGEKLFF.

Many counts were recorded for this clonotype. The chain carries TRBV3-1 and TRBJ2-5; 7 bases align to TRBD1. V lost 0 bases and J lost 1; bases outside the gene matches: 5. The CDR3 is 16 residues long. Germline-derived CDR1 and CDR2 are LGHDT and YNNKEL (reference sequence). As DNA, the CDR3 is TGTGCCAGCAGCCAAGAAGGGACAGCTCCCCAAGAGACCCAGTACTTC. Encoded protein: CASSQEGTAPQETQYF.